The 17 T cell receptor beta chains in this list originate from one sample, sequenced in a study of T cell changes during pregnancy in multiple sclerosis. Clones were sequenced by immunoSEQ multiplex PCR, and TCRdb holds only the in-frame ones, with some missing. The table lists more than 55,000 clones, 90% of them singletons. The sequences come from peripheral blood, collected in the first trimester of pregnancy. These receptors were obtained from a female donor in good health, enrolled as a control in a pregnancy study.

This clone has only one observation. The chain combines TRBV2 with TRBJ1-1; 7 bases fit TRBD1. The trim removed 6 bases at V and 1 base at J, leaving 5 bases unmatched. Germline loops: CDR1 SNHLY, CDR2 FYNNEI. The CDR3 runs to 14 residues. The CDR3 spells CASRPRTGNTEAFF. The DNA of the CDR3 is TGTGCCAGCAGACCCCGGACAGGGAACACTGAAGCTTTCTTT.

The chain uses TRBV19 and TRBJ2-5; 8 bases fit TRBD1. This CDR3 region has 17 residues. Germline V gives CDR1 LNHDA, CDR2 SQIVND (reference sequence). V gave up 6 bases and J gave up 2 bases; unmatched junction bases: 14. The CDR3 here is CASSLTGTGTGQETQYF. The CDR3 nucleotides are TGTGCCAGTAGCCTGACTGGGACAGGAACGGGACAAGAGACCCAGTACTTC.

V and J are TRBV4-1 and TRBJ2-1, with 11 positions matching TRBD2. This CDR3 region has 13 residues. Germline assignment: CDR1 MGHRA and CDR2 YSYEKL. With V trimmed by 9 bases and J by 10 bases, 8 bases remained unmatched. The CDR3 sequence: CASSLAGGEEQFF. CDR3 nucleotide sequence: TGCGCCAGTTCTCTAGCGGGAGGAGAAGAGCAGTTCTTC.

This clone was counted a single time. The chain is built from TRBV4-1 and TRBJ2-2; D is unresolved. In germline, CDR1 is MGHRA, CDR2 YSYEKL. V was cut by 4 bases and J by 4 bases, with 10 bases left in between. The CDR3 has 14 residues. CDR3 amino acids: CASSPILRTGELFF. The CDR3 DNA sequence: TGCGCCAGCAGCCCGATTCTACGCACCGGGGAGCTGTTTTTT.

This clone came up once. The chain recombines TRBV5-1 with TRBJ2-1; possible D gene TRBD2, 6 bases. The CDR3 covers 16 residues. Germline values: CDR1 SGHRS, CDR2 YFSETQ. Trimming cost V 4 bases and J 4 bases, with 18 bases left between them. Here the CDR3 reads CASSRIGSSQYNEQFF. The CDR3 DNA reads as TGCGCCAGCAGCCGCATCGGGAGCTCCCAGTACAATGAGCAGTTCTTC.

The CDR3 reads CASSYRRGDQPQHF. The CDR3 nucleotides read TGTGCCAGCAGTTACCGGCGGGGGGATCAGCCCCAGCATTTT. The rearrangement uses TRBV6-6 and TRBJ1-5; D may be TRBD1 (5 bases). Trimming took 2 bases from V and 5 from J, leaving 10 bases between them. Per the germline V gene, CDR1 is MNHNY and CDR2 is SVGAGI (reference sequence). The CDR3 runs to 14 residues.

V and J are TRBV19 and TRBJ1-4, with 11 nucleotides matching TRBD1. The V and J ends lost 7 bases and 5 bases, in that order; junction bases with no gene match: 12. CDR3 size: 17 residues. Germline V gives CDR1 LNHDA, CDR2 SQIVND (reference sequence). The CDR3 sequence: CASTQWGQGGSNEKLFF. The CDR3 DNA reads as TGTGCCAGTACCCAGTGGGGACAGGGGGGGTCCAATGAAAAACTGTTTTTT.

CDR3 sequence reads: CASSIDLEYYGYTF. CDR3 nucleotides: TGTGCCAGTAGTATAGATTTAGAATACTATGGCTACACCTTC. V usage is TRBV19 and J usage is TRBJ1-2; D gene uncertain. This CDR3 region has 14 residues. Trimming pared 0 bases from V and 3 bases from J, leaving 8 bases between. CDR1 and CDR2 from the germline V gene are LNHDA and SQIVND (reference sequence).

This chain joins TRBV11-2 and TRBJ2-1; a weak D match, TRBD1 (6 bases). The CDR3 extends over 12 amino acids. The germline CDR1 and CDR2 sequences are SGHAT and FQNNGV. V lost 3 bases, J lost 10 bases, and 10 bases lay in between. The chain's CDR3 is CASSFLDREQFF. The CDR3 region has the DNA TGTGCCAGCAGCTTCCTGGACAGAGAGCAGTTCTTC.

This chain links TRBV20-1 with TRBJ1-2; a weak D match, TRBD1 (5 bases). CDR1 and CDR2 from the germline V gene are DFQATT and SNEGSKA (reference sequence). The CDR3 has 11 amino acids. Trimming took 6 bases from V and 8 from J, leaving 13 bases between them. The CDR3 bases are TGCAGTGCGAGGGGAGGGTACGGCTACACCTTC. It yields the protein CSARGGYGYTF.

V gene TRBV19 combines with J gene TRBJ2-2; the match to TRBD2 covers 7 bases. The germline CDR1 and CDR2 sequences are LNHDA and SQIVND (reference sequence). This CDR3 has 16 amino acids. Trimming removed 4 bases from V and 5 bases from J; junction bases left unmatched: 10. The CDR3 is CASSNSAGAGTGELFF. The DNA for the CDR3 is TGTGCCAGTAGTAATTCGGCGGGAGCAGGGACCGGGGAGCTGTTTTTT.

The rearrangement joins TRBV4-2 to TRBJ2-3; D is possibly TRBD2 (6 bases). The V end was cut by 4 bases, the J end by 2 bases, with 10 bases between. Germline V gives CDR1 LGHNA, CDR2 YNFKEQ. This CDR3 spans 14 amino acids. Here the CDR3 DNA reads TGTGCCAGCAGCCTCCGGACTAACACAGATACGCAGTATTTT. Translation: CASSLRTNTDTQYF.

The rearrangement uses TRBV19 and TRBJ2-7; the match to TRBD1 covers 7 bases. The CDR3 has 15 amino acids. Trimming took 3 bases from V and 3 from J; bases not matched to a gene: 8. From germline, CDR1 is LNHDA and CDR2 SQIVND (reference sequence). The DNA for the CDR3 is TGTGCCAGTAGTATCCGAGGGGGCGCCGGCTACGAGCAGTACTTC. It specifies CASSIRGGAGYEQYF.

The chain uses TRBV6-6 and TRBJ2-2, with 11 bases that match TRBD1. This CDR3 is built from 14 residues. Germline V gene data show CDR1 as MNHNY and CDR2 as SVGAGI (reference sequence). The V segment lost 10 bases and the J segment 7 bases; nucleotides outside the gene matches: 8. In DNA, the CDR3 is TGTGCCACCACGGGACAGGGGGATGGCGGGGAGCTGTTTTTT. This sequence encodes CATTGQGDGGELFF.

The CDR3 sequence is CASFDPTGGVFYGYTF. In DNA, the CDR3 is TGTGCCAGCTTTGACCCTACAGGGGGCGTTTTCTATGGCTACACCTTC. The rearrangement joins TRBV28 to TRBJ1-2; the match to TRBD1 covers 9 bases. The CDR3 contains 16 residues. After removal of 8 bases from V and 4 bases from J, the junction contained 14 bases not matched to a gene. Germline loops: CDR1 MDHEN, CDR2 SYDVKM.

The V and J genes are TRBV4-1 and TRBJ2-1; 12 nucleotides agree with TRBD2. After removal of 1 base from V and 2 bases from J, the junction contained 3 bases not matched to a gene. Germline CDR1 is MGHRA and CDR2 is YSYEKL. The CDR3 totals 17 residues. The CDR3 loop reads CASSQVTSGGTYNEQFF. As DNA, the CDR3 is TGCGCCAGCAGCCAAGTTACTAGCGGGGGGACCTACAATGAGCAGTTCTTC.

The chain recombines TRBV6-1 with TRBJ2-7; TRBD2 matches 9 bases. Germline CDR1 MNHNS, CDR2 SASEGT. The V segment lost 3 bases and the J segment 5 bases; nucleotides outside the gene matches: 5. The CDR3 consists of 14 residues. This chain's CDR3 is CASSDLAGLDEQYF. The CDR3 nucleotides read TGTGCCAGCAGTGACCTAGCGGGACTGGACGAGCAGTACTTC.